The entry below describes one T cell receptor beta chain. Its cognate antigen is unknown. Sequencing was performed with immunoSEQ multiplex PCR; in TCRdb, only in-frame clones are kept and a portion is missing. The table has about 84,000 clones, around 88% seen once. The data were taken from a study of T cell responses to AZD1222 COVID-19 vaccine. Study-wide points: Repertoires were obtained solely post-peak T cell response. Baseline antibody screening turned up just a handful of seropositive AZD1222 recipients. Clonal diversity may have been underestimated, and the donors were mostly white British, with more females than males.

Whether given at about 4 or about 12 weeks, second doses were pooled. V was clipped by 7 bases and J by 3 bases, with 16 bases between them. The CDR3 runs 14 residues. The germline V gene has CDR1 MNHEY and CDR2 SVGAGI. J is TRBJ2-7 and V is TRBV6-5; no firm D call. Here the sequenced sample was peripheral blood, taken 28 days after the second AZD1222 dose. This receptor was taken from an adult who received the AZD1222 COVID-19 vaccine. CDR3 in amino acids: CASIKGINYYEQYF. CDR3 coding DNA: TGTGCCAGCATCAAGGGAATAAACTACTACGAGCAGTACTTC.